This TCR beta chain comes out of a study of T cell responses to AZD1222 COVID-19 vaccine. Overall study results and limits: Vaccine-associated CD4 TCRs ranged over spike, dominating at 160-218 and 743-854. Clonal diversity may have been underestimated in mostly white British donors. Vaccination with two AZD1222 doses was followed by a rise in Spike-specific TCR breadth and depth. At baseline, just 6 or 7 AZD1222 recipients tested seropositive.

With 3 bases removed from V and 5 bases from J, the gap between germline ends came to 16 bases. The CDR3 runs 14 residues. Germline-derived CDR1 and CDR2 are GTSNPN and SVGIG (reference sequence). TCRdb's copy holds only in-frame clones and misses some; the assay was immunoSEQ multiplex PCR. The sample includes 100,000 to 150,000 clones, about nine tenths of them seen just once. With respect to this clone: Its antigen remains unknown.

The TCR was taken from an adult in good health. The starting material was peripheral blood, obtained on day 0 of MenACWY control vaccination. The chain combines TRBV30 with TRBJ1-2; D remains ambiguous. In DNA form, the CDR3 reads TGTGCCTGGAGCCTGAACCATGGCGGATATGGCTACACCTTC. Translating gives CAWSLNHGGYGYTF.